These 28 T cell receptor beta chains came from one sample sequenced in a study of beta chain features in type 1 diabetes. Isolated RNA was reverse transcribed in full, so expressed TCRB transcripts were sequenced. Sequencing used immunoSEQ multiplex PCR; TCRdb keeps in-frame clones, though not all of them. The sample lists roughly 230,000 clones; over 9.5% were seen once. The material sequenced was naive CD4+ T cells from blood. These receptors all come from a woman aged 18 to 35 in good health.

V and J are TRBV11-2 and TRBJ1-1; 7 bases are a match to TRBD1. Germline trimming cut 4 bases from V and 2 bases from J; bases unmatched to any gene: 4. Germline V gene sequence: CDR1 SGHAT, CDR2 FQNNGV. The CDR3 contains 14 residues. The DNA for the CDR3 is TGTGCCAGCAGCTACAGGGGACTCAACACTGAAGCTTTCTTT. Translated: CASSYRGLNTEAFF.

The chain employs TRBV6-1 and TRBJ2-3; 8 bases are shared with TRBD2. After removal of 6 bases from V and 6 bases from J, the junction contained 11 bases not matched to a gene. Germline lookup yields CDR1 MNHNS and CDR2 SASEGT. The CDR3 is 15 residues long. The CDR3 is CASSPGSGRGDTQYF. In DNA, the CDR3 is TGTGCCAGCAGCCCGGGCAGCGGGAGAGGGGATACGCAGTATTTT.

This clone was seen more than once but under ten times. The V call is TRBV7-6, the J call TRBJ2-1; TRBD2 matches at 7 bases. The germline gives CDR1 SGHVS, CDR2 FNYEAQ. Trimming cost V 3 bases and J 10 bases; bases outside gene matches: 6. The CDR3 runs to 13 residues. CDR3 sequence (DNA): TGTGCCAGCAGCTTGGGGAGGGAAAGCGAGCAGTTCTTC. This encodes CASSLGRESEQFF.

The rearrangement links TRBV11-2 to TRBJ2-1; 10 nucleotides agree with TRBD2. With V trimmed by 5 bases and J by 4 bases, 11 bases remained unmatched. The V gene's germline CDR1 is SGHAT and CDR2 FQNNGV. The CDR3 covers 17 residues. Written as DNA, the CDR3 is TGTGCCAGCAGCGACAAGACTAGCGGGCTTCCGTACAATGAGCAGTTCTTC. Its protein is CASSDKTSGLPYNEQFF. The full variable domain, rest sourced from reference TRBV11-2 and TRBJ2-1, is EAGVAQSPRYKIIEKRQSVAFWCNPISGHATLYWYQQILGQGPKLLIQFQNNGVVDDSQLPKDRFSAERLKGVDSTLKIQPAKLEDSAVYLCASSDKTSGLPYNEQFFGPGTRLTVL.

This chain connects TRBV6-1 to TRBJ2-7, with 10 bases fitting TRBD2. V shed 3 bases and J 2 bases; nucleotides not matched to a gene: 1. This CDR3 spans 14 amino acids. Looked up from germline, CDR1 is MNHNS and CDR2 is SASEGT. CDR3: CASSDSGRAYEQYF. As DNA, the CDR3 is TGTGCCAGCAGTGACAGCGGGAGGGCCTACGAGCAGTACTTC.

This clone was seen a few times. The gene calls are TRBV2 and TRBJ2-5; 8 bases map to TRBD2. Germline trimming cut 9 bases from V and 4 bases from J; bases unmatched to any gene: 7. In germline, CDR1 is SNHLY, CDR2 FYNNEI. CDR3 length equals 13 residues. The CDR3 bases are TGTGCCAGTTCCCTTAGCGGGACAGAGACCCAGTACTTC. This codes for CASSLSGTETQYF.

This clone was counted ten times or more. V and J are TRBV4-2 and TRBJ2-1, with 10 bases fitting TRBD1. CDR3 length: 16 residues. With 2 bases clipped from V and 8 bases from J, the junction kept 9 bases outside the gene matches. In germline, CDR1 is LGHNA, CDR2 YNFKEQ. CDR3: CASSQPPGQGTHEQFF. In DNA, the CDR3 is TGTGCCAGCAGCCAACCTCCGGGACAGGGGACTCATGAGCAGTTCTTC.

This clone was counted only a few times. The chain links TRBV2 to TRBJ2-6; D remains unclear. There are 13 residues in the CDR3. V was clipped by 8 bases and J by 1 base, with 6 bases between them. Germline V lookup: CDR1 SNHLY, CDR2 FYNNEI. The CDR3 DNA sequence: TGTGCCAGCCGAGATTCTGGGGCCAACGTCCTGACTTTC. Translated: CASRDSGANVLTF. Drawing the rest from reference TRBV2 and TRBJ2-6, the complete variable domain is EPEVTQTPSHQVTQMGQEVILRCVPISNHLYFYWYRQILGQKVEFLVSFYNNEISEKSEIFDDQFSVERPDGSNFTLKIRSTKLEDSAMYFCASRDSGANVLTFGAGSRLTVL.

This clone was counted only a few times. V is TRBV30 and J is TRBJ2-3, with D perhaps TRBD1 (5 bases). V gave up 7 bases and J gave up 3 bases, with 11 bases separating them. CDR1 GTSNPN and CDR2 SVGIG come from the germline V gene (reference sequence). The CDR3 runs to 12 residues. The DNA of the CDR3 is TGTGCCTTAAAACAGGTAACAGATACGCAGTATTTT. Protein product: CALKQVTDTQYF.

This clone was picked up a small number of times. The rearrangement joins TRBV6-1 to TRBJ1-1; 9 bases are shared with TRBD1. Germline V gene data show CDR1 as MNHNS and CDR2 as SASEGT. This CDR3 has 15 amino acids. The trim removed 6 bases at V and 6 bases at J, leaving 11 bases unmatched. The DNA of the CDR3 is TGTGCCAGCAGCGAACAGGGGGCCGGTATATCTGAAGCTTTCTTT. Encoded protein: CASSEQGAGISEAFF.

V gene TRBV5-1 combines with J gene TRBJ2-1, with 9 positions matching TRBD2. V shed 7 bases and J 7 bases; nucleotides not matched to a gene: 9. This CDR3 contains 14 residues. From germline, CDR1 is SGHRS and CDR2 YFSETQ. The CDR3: CASRSIAGGNEQFF. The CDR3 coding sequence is TGCGCCAGCCGCTCGATTGCGGGAGGGAATGAGCAGTTCTTC.

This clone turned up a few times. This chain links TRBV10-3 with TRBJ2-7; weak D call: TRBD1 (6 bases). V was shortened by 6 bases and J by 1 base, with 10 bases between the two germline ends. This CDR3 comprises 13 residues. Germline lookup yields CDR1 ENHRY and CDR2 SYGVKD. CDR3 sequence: CAIRIGQSYEQYF. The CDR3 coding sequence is TGTGCCATCAGAATTGGACAGTCCTACGAGCAGTACTTC.

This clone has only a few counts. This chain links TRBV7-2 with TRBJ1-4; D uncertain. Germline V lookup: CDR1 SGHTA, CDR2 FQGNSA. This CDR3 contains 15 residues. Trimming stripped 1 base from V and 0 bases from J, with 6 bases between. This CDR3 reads CASSLVRSTNEKLFF. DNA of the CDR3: TGTGCCAGCAGCTTAGTCAGGTCAACTAATGAAAAACTGTTTTTT. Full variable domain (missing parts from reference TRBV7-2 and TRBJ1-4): GAGVSQSPSNKVTEKGKDVELRCDPISGHTALYWYRQSLGQGLEFLIYFQGNSAPDKSGLPSDRFSAERTGGSVSTLTIQRTQQEDSAVYLCASSLVRSTNEKLFFGSGTQLSVL.

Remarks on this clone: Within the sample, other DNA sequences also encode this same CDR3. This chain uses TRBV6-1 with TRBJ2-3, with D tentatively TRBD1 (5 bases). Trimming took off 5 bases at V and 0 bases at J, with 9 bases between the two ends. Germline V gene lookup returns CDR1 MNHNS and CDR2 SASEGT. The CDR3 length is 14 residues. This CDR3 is CASSPRTSTDTQYF. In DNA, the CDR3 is TGTGCCAGCAGTCCTCGGACAAGCACAGATACGCAGTATTTT.

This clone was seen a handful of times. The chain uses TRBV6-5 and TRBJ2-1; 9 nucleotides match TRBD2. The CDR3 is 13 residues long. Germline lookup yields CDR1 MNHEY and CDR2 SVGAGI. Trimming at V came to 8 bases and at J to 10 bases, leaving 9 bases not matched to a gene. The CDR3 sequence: CASRTSGGIEQFF. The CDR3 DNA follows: TGTGCCAGCCGGACGAGCGGGGGGATCGAGCAGTTCTTC.

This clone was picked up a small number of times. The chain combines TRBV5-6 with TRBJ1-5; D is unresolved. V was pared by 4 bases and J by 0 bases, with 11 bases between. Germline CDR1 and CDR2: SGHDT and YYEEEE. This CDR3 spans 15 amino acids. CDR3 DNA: TGTGCCAGCAGCAGCCAGGTCTATAGCAATCAGCCCCAGCATTTT. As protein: CASSSQVYSNQPQHF.

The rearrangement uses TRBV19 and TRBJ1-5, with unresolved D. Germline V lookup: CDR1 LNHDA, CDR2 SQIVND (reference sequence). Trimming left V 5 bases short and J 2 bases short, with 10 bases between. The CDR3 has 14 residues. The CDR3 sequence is CASSPGGGNQPQHF. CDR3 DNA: TGTGCCAGTAGTCCCGGCGGGGGCAATCAGCCCCAGCATTTT.

In nucleotides, the CDR3 is TGTGCCTGGAGCGACGGGAACGTGGATACGCAGTATTTT. Amino acids: CAWSDGNVDTQYF. The J gene is TRBJ2-3, the V gene TRBV30; a possible D gene is TRBD2 (5 bases). The CDR3 consists of 13 residues. Germline CDR1 GTSNPN, CDR2 SVGIG (reference sequence). The V gene lost 3 bases and the J gene lost 6 bases, with 13 bases spanning the gap.

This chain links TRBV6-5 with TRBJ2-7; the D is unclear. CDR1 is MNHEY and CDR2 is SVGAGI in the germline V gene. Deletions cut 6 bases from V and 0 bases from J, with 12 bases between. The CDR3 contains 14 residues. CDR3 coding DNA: TGTGCCAGCAGCCGCACGAGGAGCTCCTACGAGCAGTACTTC. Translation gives CASSRTRSSYEQYF.

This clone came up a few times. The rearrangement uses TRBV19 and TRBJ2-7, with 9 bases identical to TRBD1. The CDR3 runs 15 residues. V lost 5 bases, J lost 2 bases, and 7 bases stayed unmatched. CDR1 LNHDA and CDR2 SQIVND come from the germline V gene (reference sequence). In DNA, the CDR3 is TGTGCCAGTAGTGAACCCGGGACAGGGACCTACGAGCAGTACTTC. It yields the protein CASSEPGTGTYEQYF.

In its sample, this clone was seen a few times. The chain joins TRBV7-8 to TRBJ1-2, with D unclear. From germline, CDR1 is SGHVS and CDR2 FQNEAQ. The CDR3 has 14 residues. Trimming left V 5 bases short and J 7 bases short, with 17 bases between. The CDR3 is CASSPGWRDVGYTF. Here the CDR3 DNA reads TGTGCCAGCAGCCCCGGGTGGAGGGATGTTGGCTACACCTTC.

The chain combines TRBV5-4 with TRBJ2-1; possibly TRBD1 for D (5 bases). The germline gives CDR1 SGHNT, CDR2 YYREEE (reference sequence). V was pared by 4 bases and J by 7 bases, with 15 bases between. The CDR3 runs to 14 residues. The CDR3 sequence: CASSLDGARNEQFF. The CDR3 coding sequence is TGTGCCAGCAGCCTGGATGGGGCGCGGAATGAGCAGTTCTTC.

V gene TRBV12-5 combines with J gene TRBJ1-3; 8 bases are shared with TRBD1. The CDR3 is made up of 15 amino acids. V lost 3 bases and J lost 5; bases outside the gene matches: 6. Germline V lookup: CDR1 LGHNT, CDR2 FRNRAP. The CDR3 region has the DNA TGTGCTAGTGGTTTCGCAGGACAGGGAAGAAACACCATATATTTT. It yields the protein CASGFAGQGRNTIYF.

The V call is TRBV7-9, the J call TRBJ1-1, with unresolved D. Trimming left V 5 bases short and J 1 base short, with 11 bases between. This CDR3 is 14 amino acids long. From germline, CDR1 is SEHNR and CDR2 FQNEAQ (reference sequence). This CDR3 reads CASSPSVGNTEAFF. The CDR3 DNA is TGTGCCAGCAGCCCGTCGGTTGGGAACACTGAAGCTTTCTTT. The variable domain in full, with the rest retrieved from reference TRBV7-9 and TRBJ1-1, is DTGVSQNPRHKITKRGQNVTFRCDPISEHNRLYWYRQTLGQGPEFLTYFQNEAQLEKSRLLSDRFSAERPKGSFSTLEIQRTEQGDSAMYLCASSPSVGNTEAFFGQGTRLTVV.

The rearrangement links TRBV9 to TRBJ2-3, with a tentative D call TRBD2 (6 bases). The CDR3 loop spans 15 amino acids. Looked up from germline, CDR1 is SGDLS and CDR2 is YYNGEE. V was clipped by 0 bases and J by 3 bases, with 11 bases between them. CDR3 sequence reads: CASSVARGSTDTQYF. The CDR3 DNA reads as TGTGCCAGCAGCGTAGCTCGGGGGTCGACAGATACGCAGTATTTT.

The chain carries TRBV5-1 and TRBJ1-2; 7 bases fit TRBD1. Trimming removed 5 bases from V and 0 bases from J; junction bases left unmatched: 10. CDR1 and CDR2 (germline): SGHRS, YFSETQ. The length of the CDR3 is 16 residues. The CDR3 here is CASSATGDTTNYGYTF. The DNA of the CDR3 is TGCGCCAGCAGTGCCACAGGGGATACGACTAACTATGGCTACACCTTC.

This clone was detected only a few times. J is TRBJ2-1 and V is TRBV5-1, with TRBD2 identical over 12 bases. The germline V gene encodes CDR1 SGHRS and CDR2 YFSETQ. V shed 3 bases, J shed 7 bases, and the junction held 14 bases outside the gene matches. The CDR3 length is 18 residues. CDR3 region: CASSWTPNLAGGLNEQFF. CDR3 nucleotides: TGCGCCAGCAGCTGGACCCCTAATCTAGCGGGGGGGCTTAATGAGCAGTTCTTC.

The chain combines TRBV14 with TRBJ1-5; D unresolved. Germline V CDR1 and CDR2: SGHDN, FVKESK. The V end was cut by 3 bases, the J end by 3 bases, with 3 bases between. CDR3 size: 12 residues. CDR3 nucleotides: TGTGCCAGCAGCCAGGCCAATCAGCCCCAGCATTTT. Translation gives CASSQANQPQHF.